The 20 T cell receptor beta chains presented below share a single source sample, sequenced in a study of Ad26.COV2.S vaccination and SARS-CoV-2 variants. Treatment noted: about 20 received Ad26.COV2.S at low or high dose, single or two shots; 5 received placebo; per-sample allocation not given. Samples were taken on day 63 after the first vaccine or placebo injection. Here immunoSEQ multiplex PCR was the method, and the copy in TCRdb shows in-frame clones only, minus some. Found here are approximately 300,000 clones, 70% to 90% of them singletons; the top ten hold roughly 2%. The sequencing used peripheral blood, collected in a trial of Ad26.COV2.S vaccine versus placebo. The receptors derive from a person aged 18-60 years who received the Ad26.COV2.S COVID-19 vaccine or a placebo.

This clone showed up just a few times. The CDR3 loop reads CASSFGGGGYGYTF. The DNA of the CDR3 is TGCGCCAGCAGCTTTGGAGGGGGTGGCTATGGCTACACCTTC. The chain links TRBV5-1 to TRBJ1-2; TRBD1 might be the D (6 bases). CDR1 is SGHRS, CDR2 YFSETQ, per germline. Trimming removed 2 bases at V and 4 bases at J, with 12 bases between. This CDR3 is built from 14 residues.

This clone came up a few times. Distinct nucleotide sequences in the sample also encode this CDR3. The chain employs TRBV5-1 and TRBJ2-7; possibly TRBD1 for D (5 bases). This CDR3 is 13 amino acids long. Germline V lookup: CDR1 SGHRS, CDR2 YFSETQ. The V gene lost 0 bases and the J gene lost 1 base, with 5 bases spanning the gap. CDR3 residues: CASSLGQSYEQYF. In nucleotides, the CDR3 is TGCGCCAGCAGCTTGGGACAGTCCTACGAGCAGTACTTC.

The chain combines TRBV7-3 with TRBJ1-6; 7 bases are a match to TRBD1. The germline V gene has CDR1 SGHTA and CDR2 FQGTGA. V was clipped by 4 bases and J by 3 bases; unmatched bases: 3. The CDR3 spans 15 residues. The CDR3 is CASSSTGNYNSPLHF. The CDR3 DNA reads TGTGCCAGCAGCTCGACAGGGAACTATAATTCACCCCTCCACTTT.

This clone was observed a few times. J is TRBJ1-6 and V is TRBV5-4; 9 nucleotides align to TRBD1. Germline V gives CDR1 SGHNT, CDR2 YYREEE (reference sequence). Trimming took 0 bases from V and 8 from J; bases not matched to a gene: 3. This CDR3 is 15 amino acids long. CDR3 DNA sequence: TGTGCCAGCAGCTTGGACAGGGGGCAGGATTCACCCCTCCACTTT. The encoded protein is CASSLDRGQDSPLHF.

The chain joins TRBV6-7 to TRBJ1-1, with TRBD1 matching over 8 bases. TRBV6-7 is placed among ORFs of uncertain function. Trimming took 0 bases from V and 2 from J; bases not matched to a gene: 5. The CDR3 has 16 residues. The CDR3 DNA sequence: TGTGCCAGCAGTTACTCACAGGGGGTTATTAACACTGAAGCTTTCTTT. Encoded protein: CASSYSQGVINTEAFF.

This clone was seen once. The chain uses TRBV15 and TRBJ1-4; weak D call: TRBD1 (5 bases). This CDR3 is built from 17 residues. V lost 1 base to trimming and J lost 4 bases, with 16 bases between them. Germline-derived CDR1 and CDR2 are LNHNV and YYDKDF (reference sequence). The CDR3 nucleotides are TGTGCCACCAGCAGAGGACTGGGGGGTGACTTTAATGAAAAACTGTTTTTT. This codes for CATSRGLGGDFNEKLFF.

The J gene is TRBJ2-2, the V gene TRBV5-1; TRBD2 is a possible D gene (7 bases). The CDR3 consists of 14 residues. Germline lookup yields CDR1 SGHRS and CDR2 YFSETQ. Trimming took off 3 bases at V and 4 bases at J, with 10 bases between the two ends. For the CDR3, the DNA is TGCGCCAGCAGCTCCGGGGGGCCCACCGGGGAGCTGTTTTTT. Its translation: CASSSGGPTGELFF.

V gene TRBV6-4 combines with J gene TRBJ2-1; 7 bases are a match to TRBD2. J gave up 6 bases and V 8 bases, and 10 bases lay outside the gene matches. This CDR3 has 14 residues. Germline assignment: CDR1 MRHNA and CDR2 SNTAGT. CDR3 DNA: TGTGCCAGCTCCCAAAGGGGAGGGTTCAATGAGCAGTTCTTC. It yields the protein CASSQRGGFNEQFF.

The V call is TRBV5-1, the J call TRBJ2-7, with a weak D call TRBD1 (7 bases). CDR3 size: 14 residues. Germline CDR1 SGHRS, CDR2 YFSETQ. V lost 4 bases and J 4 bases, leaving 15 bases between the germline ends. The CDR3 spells CASSVGGGDYEQYF. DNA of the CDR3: TGCGCCAGCAGCGTAGGAGGGGGCGATTACGAGCAGTACTTC.

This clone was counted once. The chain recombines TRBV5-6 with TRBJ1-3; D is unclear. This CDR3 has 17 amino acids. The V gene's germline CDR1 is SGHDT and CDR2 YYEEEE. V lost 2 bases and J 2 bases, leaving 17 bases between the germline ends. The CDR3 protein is CASSLAERAGAGNTIYF. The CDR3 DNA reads TGTGCCAGCAGCTTAGCGGAAAGGGCGGGAGCTGGAAACACCATATATTTT. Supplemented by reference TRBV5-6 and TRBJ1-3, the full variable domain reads DAGVTQSPTHLIKTRGQQVTLRCSPKSGHDTVSWYQQALGQGPQFIFQYYEEEERQRGNFPDRFSGHQFPNYSSELNVNALLLGDSALYLCASSLAERAGAGNTIYFGEGSWLTVV.

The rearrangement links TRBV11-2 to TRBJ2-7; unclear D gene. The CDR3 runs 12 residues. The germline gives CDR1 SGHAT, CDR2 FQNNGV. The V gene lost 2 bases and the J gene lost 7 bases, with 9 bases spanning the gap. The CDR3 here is CASSLFSWEQYF. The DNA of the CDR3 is TGTGCCAGCAGCTTATTCTCGTGGGAGCAGTACTTC.

In nucleotides, the CDR3 is TGTGCCAGCAGCCGGAGACAGGGGGTCGGAGCTTTCTTT. Protein: CASSRRQGVGAFF. The V and J genes are TRBV14 and TRBJ1-1; 9 nucleotides line up with TRBD1. The CDR3 covers 13 residues. V lost 4 bases and J lost 10; bases outside the gene matches: 7. The V gene's germline CDR1 is SGHDN and CDR2 FVKESK.

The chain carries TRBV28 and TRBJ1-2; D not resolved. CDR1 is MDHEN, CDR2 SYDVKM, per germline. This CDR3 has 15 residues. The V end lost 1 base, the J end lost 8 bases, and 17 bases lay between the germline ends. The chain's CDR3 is CASSLSDPRREGYTF. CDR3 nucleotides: TGTGCCAGCAGTTTATCCGACCCAAGAAGGGAGGGCTACACCTTC.

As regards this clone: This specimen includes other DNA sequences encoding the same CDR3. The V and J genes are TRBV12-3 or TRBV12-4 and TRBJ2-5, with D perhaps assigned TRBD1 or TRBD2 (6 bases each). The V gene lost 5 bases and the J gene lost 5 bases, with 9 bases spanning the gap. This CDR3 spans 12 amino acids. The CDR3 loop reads CASSTGRETQYF. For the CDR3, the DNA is TGTGCCAGCAGTACAGGGAGGGAGACCCAGTACTTC.

The CDR3 loop reads CASSPEQRTEAFF. Here the CDR3 DNA reads TGTGCCAGCTCACCAGAACAGCGAACTGAAGCTTTCTTT. The chain links TRBV18 to TRBJ1-1; unclear D gene. The CDR3 loop spans 13 amino acids. Trimming left V 2 bases short and J 5 bases short, with 9 bases between. Germline values: CDR1 KGHSH, CDR2 LQKENI.

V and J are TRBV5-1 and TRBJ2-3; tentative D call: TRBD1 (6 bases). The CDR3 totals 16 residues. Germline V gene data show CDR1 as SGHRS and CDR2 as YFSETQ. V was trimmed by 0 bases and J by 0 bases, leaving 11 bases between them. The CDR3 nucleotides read TGCGCCAGCAGCTTGGGAACCAGGGGTAGCACAGATACGCAGTATTTT. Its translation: CASSLGTRGSTDTQYF.

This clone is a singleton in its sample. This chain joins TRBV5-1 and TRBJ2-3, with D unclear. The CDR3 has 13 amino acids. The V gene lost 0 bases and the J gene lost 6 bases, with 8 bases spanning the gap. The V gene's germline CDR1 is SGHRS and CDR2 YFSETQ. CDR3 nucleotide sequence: TGCGCCAGCAGCTTGGCCGGTGGGGATACGCAGTATTTT. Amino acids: CASSLAGGDTQYF. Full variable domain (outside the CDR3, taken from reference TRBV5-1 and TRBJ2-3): KAGVTQTPRYLIKTRGQQVTLSCSPISGHRSVSWYQQTPGQGLQFLFEYFSETQRNKGNFPGRFSGRQFSNSRSEMNVSTLELGDSALYLCASSLAGGDTQYFGPGTRLTVL.

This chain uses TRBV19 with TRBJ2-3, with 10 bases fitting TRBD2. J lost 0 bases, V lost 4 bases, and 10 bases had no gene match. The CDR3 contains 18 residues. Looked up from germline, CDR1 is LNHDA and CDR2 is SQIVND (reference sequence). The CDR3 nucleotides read TGTGCCAGTAGTACCCCGGCTAGCGGGGGCTTAAGCACAGATACGCAGTATTTT. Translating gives CASSTPASGGLSTDTQYF.

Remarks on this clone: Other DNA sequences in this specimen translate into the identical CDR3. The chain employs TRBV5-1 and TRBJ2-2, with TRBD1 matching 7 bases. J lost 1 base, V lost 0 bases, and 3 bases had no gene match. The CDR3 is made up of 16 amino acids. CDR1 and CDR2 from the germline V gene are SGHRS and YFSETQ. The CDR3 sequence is CASSLEAGGNTGELFF. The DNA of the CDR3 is TGCGCCAGCAGCTTGGAGGCAGGGGGGAACACCGGGGAGCTGTTTTTT.

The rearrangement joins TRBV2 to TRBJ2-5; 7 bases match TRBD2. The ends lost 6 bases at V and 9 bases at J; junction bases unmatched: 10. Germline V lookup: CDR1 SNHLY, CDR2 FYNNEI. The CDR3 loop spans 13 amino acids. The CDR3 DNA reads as TGTGCCAGCAGCCCTTCTTTGGGGAGGGCCCAGTACTTC. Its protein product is CASSPSLGRAQYF.